A selection of T cell receptor beta chains follows, all from one sample in a study of T cells in tuberculosis. TCRdb's table, derived via immunoSEQ multiplex PCR, lists solely in-frame clones and lacks some. Of 30,000 to 35,000 clones listed, over 95% are singletons. The sample taken for sequencing was PBMCs. These TCRs come from a donor aged 5 to 30 with latent tuberculosis or without tuberculosis infection. CDR3s include the opening cysteine and the closing phenylalanine or tryptophan. The D gene is left open where the match is weak. Size is stated for part of the rows, as once, few or many counts, or as a class when the clone is expanded.

d_gene	v_gene	j_gene	abundance	CDR3nt	CDR3aa
TRBD1	TRBV10-3	TRBJ2-7	once	TGTGCCATCGGAACCGGGACAGGTTACGAGCAGTACTTC	CAIGTGTGYEQYF
TRBD1	TRBV7-6	TRBJ2-7	NA	TGTGCCAGCAGCTGGGCACAGGGGGGTCCCTACGAGCAGTACTTC	CASSWAQGGPYEQYF
TRBD2	TRBV2	TRBJ2-7	NA	TGTGCCAGCAGTAAGGGAACGCTCAGCGGGAGGGCCTACGAGCAGTACTTC	CASSKGTLSGRAYEQYF
NA	TRBV6-4	TRBJ2-1	NA	TGTGCCAGCAGTGCGGAGGACGCTACTTACAATGAGCAGTTCTTC	CASSAEDATYNEQFF
TRBD1	TRBV19	TRBJ2-2	NA	TGTGCCAGTAGTATAGGGACAGGGTGGGCCGGGGAGCTGTTTTTT	CASSIGTGWAGELFF
TRBD1	TRBV2	TRBJ1-1	NA	TGTGCCAGCAGGGGACAGGGGGCCCGCGTCACTGAAGCTTTCTTT	CASRGQGARVTEAFF
TRBD1	TRBV13	TRBJ1-2	NA	TGTGCCAGCAGCTCTGACAGGGGCGGGATCTATGGCTACACCTTC	CASSSDRGGIYGYTF
TRBD1	TRBV11-3	TRBJ2-1	NA	TGTGCCAGCAGCTATCGACAGGGGTTGGGCAATGAGCAGTTCTTC	CASSYRQGLGNEQFF
NA	TRBV11-2	TRBJ2-1	NA	TGTGCCAGCAGCCCCCCAAGTACAGCTAAGCAGTTCTTC	CASSPPSTAKQFF
TRBD2	TRBV4-1	TRBJ2-1	once	TGCGCCAGCAGCCAGACCGGGACTAGCGGGGGGTCAACCTACAATGAGCAGTTCTTC	CASSQTGTSGGSTYNEQFF
TRBD2	TRBV7-3	TRBJ2-1	NA	TGTGCCAGCAGCCCCTTACCTCGACTAGCGGGATGGTACAATGAGCAGTTCTTC	CASSPLPRLAGWYNEQFF
TRBD1	TRBV9	TRBJ2-3	NA	TGTGCCAGCAGCGTACAGGGGGATACAGATACGCAGTATTTT	CASSVQGDTDTQYF
TRBD2	TRBV7-2	TRBJ2-1	NA	TGTGCCAGCAGCTCCGACGTAACTAGCGGGAGAAGCAATGAGCAGTTCTTC	CASSSDVTSGRSNEQFF
TRBD1	TRBV18	TRBJ1-5	NA	TGTGCCAGCTCACCGTACGGGACAGGGAGCCAGCCCCAGCATTTT	CASSPYGTGSQPQHF
NA	TRBV7-9	TRBJ1-1	NA	TGTGCCAGCAGCCCGGGGACACTGAACACTGAAGCTTTCTTT	CASSPGTLNTEAFF
NA	TRBV7-8	TRBJ2-6	NA	TGTGCCAGCAGCACGCAGGGGGCCAACGTCCTGACTTTC	CASSTQGANVLTF
NA	TRBV9	TRBJ1-4	NA	TGTGCCAGCAGCGTAGGAGAATCTACCCTAGCAACTAATGAAAAACTGTTTTTT	CASSVGESTLATNEKLFF
TRBD1	TRBV15	TRBJ1-4	NA	TGTGCCACCAGCAGGGGGACAGTTGAAAAACTGTTTTTT	CATSRGTVEKLFF
TRBD2	TRBV27	TRBJ2-5	few	TGTGCCAGCAGTTCCCAGAGAAGACTAGCGGGGCGTGGGACCCAGTACTTC	CASSSQRRLAGRGTQYF
NA	TRBV5-4	TRBJ2-1	NA	TGTGCCAGCAGCTTGAGTCAGGGTCTATACAATGAGCAGTTCTTC	CASSLSQGLYNEQFF
NA	TRBV10-3	TRBJ1-2	NA	TGTGCCATCAGTGACTCAACAGAAATATCCAATGGCTACACCTTC	CAISDSTEISNGYTF
NA	TRBV2	TRBJ2-3	NA	TGTGCCAGCAGTGAAGGGGGACAAGATACGCAGTATTTT	CASSEGGQDTQYF
NA	TRBV27	TRBJ2-3	NA	TGTGCCAGCAGCCAGGTCGGTCTTAGCACAGATACGCAGTATTTT	CASSQVGLSTDTQYF
NA	TRBV5-1	TRBJ2-1	NA	TGCGCCAGCAGCTTGCTCGGGAGTGGATCCTACAATGAGCAGTTCTTC	CASSLLGSGSYNEQFF
TRBD1	TRBV7-2	TRBJ2-7	few	TGTGCCAGCAGCTTAAGCCTCCTCCTGGACAGGGCAGGGGAGCAGTACTTC	CASSLSLLLDRAGEQYF
NA	TRBV4-3	TRBJ2-2	NA	TGCGCCAGCAGCCAAGATACTAGCCATAGACCTGAAGGGCTGTTTTTT	CASSQDTSHRPEGLFF
NA	TRBV7-9	TRBJ2-7	NA	TGTGCCAGCAGGTCAACAGTAACCGAGCAGTACTTC	CASRSTVTEQYF
TRBD1	TRBV9	TRBJ2-2	NA	TGTGCCAGCAGCGCCACGGGACAGGGGTACACCGGGGAGCTGTTTTTT	CASSATGQGYTGELFF
NA	TRBV2	TRBJ1-1	NA	TGTGCCAGCAGTGAAGCTCGACGGGGTCAGAACACTGAAGCTTTCTTT	CASSEARRGQNTEAFF
TRBD2	TRBV2	TRBJ2-1	NA	TGTGCCAGCGGGCGGGAGAACCTAGGAGGATACAATGAGCAGTTCTTC	CASGRENLGGYNEQFF
NA	TRBV9	TRBJ2-7	NA	TGTGCCAGCAGCGTAGGTAGTGGAGAGGCAGGGGTGGGCTACGAGCAGTACTTC	CASSVGSGEAGVGYEQYF
NA	TRBV5-1	TRBJ1-6	NA	TGCGCCAGCAGGTTGGGGCAGTATGTTTATAATTCACCCCTCCACTTT	CASRLGQYVYNSPLHF
NA	TRBV5-6	TRBJ2-7	NA	TGTGCCAGCAGCTTGGGAGTTTACGAGCAGTACTTC	CASSLGVYEQYF
NA	TRBV28	TRBJ1-1	NA	TGTGCCAGCAGTTTAAGTAGGGGATGGGCTTTCTTT	CASSLSRGWAFF
NA	TRBV6-4	TRBJ1-6	NA	TGTGCCAGCAGCGAAACAGGGATCAATAATTCACCCCTCCACTTT	CASSETGINNSPLHF
TRBD2	TRBV10-3	TRBJ2-1	NA	TGTGCCATCAGGGGACTAGCGCCTAGAGGGGATGAGCAGTTCTTC	CAIRGLAPRGDEQFF
NA	TRBV14	TRBJ2-7	NA	TGTGCCAGCAGCCAAGATAGGGGACTGGTCGGCTACGAGCAGTACTTC	CASSQDRGLVGYEQYF
TRBD2	TRBV28	TRBJ2-3	NA	TGTGCCAGCAGTCCTACTAGCGGGGGCACAGATACGCAGTATTTT	CASSPTSGGTDTQYF
NA	TRBV6-1	TRBJ2-7	NA	TGTGCCAGCACTTCATGGCCTCCCTACGAGCAGTACTTC	CASTSWPPYEQYF
NA	TRBV25-1	TRBJ1-2	NA	TGTGCCAGCAGTGAGGCAGGGTGGGGCTATGGCTACACCTTC	CASSEAGWGYGYTF
NA	TRBV11-1	TRBJ2-5	once	TGTGCCAGCAGCCCACAGCGGTTCCAAGAGACCCAGTACTTC	CASSPQRFQETQYF
NA	TRBV7-4	TRBJ2-3	NA	TGTGCCAGCAGCTTAGTAAGATTGAGGGCCCCTCGCACAGATACGCAGTATTTT	CASSLVRLRAPRTDTQYF
TRBD2	TRBV6-5	TRBJ2-5	NA	TGTGCCAGCAGTTACTCCCCGGCGGGGGGGCGAGAGACCCAGTACTTC	CASSYSPAGGRETQYF
NA	TRBV19	TRBJ1-5	NA	TGTGCCAGTAGTACCCAAAGCGCGGGACAGCCCCAGCATTTT	CASSTQSAGQPQHF
TRBD2	TRBV7-8	TRBJ2-7	NA	TGTGCCAGCAGCTTCGGGAGGCATCTCTACGAGCAGTACTTC	CASSFGRHLYEQYF
TRBD2	TRBV4-3	TRBJ2-1	NA	TGCGCCAGCAGCCAAGAGTGGGCCCGCGGGAGCTCCTACAATGAGCAGTTCTTC	CASSQEWARGSSYNEQFF
TRBD1	TRBV6-1	TRBJ1-1	NA	TGTGCCAGCAGTGAATACGGGACAGTGAACACTGAAGCTTTCTTT	CASSEYGTVNTEAFF
TRBD2	TRBV9	TRBJ2-1	NA	TGTGCCAGCAGCGATGTGAGCGGGAGAATTTACAATGAGCAGTTCTTC	CASSDVSGRIYNEQFF
NA	TRBV4-2	TRBJ2-6	NA	TGTGCCAGCAGCCAAGACAGCTCTGGGGCCAACGTCCTGACTTTC	CASSQDSSGANVLTF
NA	TRBV28	TRBJ1-6	few	TGTGCCAGCAGTTACGGCGAGGGCAGGACACCCCTCCACTTT	CASSYGEGRTPLHF
TRBD1	TRBV19	TRBJ2-7	NA	TGTGCCAGTAGTGGGTGGGACAGGAGCTCCTACGAGCAGTACTTC	CASSGWDRSSYEQYF
NA	TRBV14	TRBJ1-5	once	TGTGCCAGCAGCCAAGAAATGGCTGGCGGGAGCAATCAGCCCCAGCATTTT	CASSQEMAGGSNQPQHF
NA	TRBV7-7	TRBJ2-2	NA	TGTGCTAGCAGCTTAGAGGAGGGTACCGGGGAGCTGTTTTTT	CASSLEEGTGELFF
TRBD2	TRBV13	TRBJ2-1	NA	TGTGCCAGCAGTTTCCCGACTAGCGGGAGTCCGCATGAGCAGTTCTTC	CASSFPTSGSPHEQFF